These T cell receptor beta chains were read from a single sample in a study of graft-versus-host responses after intestinal transplantation. Using immunoSEQ multiplex PCR, the repertoire was profiled, and TCRdb retains in-frame clones only, with some absent. In the table there are around 90,000 clones, around 92% of which are singletons. For these receptors, no antigen is known. Sample: unstimulated CD8+ T cells sorted from spleen or lymph node cells, taken before transplant. Source of these receptors: a human donor who was the organ donor for an intestinal transplant. Both conserved end residues are part of each CDR3. Fields, in order: clone size, D gene, J gene, V gene, CDR3 DNA, CDR3 protein. A D gene is named only where the DNA matches it firmly. Some rows have no size entry. The others give once, few or many, or a class for an expanded clone.

abundance: once
d_gene: NA
j_gene: TRBJ1-2
v_gene: TRBV7-9
CDR3nt: TGTGCCAGCAGCTTAGCGACAGAAGAGAACTATGGCTACACCTTC
CDR3aa: CASSLATEENYGYTF

abundance: NA
d_gene: NA
j_gene: TRBJ1-1
v_gene: TRBV19
CDR3nt: TGTGCCAGTAGTATCGACATGGCGAACACTGAAGCTTTCTTT
CDR3aa: CASSIDMANTEAFF

abundance: NA
d_gene: NA
j_gene: TRBJ2-1
v_gene: TRBV27
CDR3nt: TGTGCCAGCAGTTTAGATTCGGACAATGAGCAGTTCTTC
CDR3aa: CASSLDSDNEQFF

abundance: NA
d_gene: TRBD2
j_gene: TRBJ2-1
v_gene: TRBV27
CDR3nt: TGTGCCAGCAGTTACGCGGGAGGCTTCAATGAGCAGTTCTTC
CDR3aa: CASSYAGGFNEQFF

abundance: NA
d_gene: TRBD1
j_gene: TRBJ1-1
v_gene: TRBV11-2
CDR3nt: TGTGCCAGCGGACAGGGCTACACTGAAGCTTTCTTT
CDR3aa: CASGQGYTEAFF

abundance: NA
d_gene: NA
j_gene: TRBJ1-2
v_gene: TRBV5-8
CDR3nt: TGTGCCAGCAGCCCCAGAGGGATGCATGGCTACACCTTC
CDR3aa: CASSPRGMHGYTF

abundance: NA
d_gene: NA
j_gene: TRBJ2-2
v_gene: TRBV7-4
CDR3nt: TGTGCCAGCAGCTCCTCAAGGGAGTCCCCCCTCACCGGGGAGCTGTTTTTT
CDR3aa: CASSSSRESPLTGELFF

abundance: NA
d_gene: TRBD2
j_gene: TRBJ2-1
v_gene: TRBV6-4
CDR3nt: TGTGCCAGCAGTGACCAGACTAGCGGGAGTGCGGTTGAGCAGTTCTTC
CDR3aa: CASSDQTSGSAVEQFF

abundance: NA
d_gene: NA
j_gene: TRBJ2-1
v_gene: TRBV5-4
CDR3nt: TGTGCCAGCAGCTTGCTTAGCGGAGACAATGAGCAGTTCTTC
CDR3aa: CASSLLSGDNEQFF

abundance: NA
d_gene: TRBD2
j_gene: TRBJ2-7
v_gene: TRBV27
CDR3nt: TGTGCCAGCAGAAAGAGAGGACTAGCGGGACCCTACGAGCAGTACTTC
CDR3aa: CASRKRGLAGPYEQYF

abundance: NA
d_gene: TRBD1
j_gene: TRBJ1-2
v_gene: TRBV5-5
CDR3nt: TGTGCCAGCAGCTTATTCCCCCGGGGACAGGGGGCGGATAACTATGGCTACACCTTC
CDR3aa: CASSLFPRGQGADNYGYTF

abundance: NA
d_gene: TRBD2
j_gene: TRBJ2-1
v_gene: TRBV5-4
CDR3nt: TGTGCCAGCAGCTCACTAGCGGGGGGGCTCAATGAGCAGTTCTTC
CDR3aa: CASSSLAGGLNEQFF

abundance: NA
d_gene: TRBD2
j_gene: TRBJ2-5
v_gene: TRBV14
CDR3nt: TGTGCCAGCAGCTCCTGGTTGGGGGGGGAGACCCAGTACTTC
CDR3aa: CASSSWLGGETQYF

abundance: NA
d_gene: TRBD2
j_gene: TRBJ2-1
v_gene: TRBV7-9
CDR3nt: TGTGCCAGCAGCCTCGCCCCGACTAGCGGGACAAGTAATGAGCAGTTCTTC
CDR3aa: CASSLAPTSGTSNEQFF

abundance: NA
d_gene: TRBD2
j_gene: TRBJ2-7
v_gene: TRBV27
CDR3nt: TGTGCCAGCAGTCTCGGACTAGCGGGAGTGGAGGAGCAGTACTTC
CDR3aa: CASSLGLAGVEEQYF

abundance: few
d_gene: TRBD2
j_gene: TRBJ2-7
v_gene: TRBV4-1
CDR3nt: TGCGCCAGCAGCCAAGTTCAGGGAGGGGACGGGGACGAGCAGTACTTC
CDR3aa: CASSQVQGGDGDEQYF

abundance: NA
d_gene: TRBD1
j_gene: TRBJ2-1
v_gene: TRBV28
CDR3nt: TGTGCCAGCAGTTCAGCCTACAGGGGGGCCTTCTACAATGAGCAGTTCTTC
CDR3aa: CASSSAYRGAFYNEQFF

abundance: NA
d_gene: NA
j_gene: TRBJ2-1
v_gene: TRBV12-5
CDR3nt: TGTGCTAGTGGTTTGCCTAGCAGCAATGAGCAGTTCTTC
CDR3aa: CASGLPSSNEQFF

abundance: NA
d_gene: TRBD1
j_gene: TRBJ2-7
v_gene: TRBV30
CDR3nt: TGTGCCTGGAGTGTCACAGGGGCGGCCGAGCAGTACTTC
CDR3aa: CAWSVTGAAEQYF

abundance: once
d_gene: TRBD1
j_gene: TRBJ2-2
v_gene: TRBV7-9
CDR3nt: TGTGCCAGCAGCCAGAGACAGGGACGTATCGGGGAGCTGTTTTTT
CDR3aa: CASSQRQGRIGELFF

abundance: once
d_gene: TRBD1
j_gene: TRBJ1-2
v_gene: TRBV10-2
CDR3nt: TGCGCCAGCAGTAGGACAGGTTGGTTTTGGAATGGCTACACCTTC
CDR3aa: CASSRTGWFWNGYTF

abundance: NA
d_gene: NA
j_gene: TRBJ2-5
v_gene: TRBV5-6
CDR3nt: TGTGCCAGCAGCTTTCACTTCCAAGAGACCCAGTACTTC
CDR3aa: CASSFHFQETQYF